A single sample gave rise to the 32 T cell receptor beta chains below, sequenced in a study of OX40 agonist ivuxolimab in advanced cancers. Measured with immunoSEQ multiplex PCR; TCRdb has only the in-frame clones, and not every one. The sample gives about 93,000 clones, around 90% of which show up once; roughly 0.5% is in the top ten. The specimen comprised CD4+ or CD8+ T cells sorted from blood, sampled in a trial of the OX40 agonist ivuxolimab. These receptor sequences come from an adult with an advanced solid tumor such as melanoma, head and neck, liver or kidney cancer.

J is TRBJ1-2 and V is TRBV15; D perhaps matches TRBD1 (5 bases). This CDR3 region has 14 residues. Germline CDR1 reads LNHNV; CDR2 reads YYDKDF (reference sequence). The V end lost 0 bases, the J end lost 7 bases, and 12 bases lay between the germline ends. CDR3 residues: CATSRDFGGTGYTF. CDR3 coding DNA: TGTGCCACCAGCAGAGATTTCGGGGGTACTGGCTACACCTTC.

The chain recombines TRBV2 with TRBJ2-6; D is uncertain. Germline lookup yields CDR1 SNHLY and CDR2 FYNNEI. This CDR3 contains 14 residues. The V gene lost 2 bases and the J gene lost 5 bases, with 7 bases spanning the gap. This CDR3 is CASSEWGWANVLTF. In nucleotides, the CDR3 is TGTGCCAGCAGTGAATGGGGATGGGCCAACGTCCTGACTTTC.

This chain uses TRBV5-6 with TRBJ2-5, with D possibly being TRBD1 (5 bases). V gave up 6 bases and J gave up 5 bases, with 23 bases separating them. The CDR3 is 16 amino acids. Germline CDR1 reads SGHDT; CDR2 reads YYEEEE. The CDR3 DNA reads TGTGCCAGCACCCAGCTTCCACGAACAGGACGGGAGACCCAGTACTTC. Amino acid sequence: CASTQLPRTGRETQYF.

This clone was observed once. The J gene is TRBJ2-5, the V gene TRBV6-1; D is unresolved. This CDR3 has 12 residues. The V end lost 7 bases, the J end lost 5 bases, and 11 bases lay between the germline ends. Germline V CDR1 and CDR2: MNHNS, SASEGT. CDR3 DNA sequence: TGTGCCAGCAAGGACCCCGGGGAGACCCAGTACTTC. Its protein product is CASKDPGETQYF.

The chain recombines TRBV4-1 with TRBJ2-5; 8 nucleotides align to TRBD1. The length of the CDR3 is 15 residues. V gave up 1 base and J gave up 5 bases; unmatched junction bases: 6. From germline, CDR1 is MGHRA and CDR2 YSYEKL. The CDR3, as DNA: TGCGCCAGCAGCCAAGCCAGCCAGGGGGCTGAGACCCAGTACTTC. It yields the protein CASSQASQGAETQYF.

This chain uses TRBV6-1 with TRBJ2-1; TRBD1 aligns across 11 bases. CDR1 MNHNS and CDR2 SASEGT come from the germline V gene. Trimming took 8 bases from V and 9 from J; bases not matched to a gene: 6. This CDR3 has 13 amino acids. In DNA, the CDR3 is TGTGCCAGCGTACGGGGACAGGGGGGTGAGCAGTTCTTC. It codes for CASVRGQGGEQFF.

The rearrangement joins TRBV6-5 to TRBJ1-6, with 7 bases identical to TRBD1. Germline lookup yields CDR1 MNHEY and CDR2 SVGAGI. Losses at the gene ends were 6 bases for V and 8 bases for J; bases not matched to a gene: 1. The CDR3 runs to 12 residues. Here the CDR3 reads CASRTGDSPLHF. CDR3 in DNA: TGTGCCAGCAGAACAGGGGATTCACCCCTCCACTTT.

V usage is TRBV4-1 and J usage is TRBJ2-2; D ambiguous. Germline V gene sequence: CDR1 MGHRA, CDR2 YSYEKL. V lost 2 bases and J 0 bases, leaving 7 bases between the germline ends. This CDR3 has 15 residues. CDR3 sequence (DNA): TGCGCCAGCAGCCAACTTGCTCCGAACACCGGGGAGCTGTTTTTT. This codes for CASSQLAPNTGELFF.

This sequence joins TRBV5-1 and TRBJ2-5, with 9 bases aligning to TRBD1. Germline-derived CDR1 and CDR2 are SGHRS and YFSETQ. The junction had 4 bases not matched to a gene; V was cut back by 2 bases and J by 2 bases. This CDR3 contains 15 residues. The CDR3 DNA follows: TGCGCCAGCAGCTTTGGACAGGGGCGTCAAGAGACCCAGTACTTC. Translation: CASSFGQGRQETQYF. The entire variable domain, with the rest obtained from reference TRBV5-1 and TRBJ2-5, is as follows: KAGVTQTPRYLIKTRGQQVTLSCSPISGHRSVSWYQQTPGQGLQFLFEYFSETQRNKGNFPGRFSGRQFSNSRSEMNVSTLELGDSALYLCASSFGQGRQETQYFGPGTRLLVL.

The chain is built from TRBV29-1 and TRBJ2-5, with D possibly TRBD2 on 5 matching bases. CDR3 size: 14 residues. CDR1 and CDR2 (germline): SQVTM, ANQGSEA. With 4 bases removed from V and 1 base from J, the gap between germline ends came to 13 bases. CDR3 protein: CSVVEDAAQETQYF. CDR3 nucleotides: TGCAGCGTTGTGGAGGACGCCGCCCAAGAGACCCAGTACTTC.

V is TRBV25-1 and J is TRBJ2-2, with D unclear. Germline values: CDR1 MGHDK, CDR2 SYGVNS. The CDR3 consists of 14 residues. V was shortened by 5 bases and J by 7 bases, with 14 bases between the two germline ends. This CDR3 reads CASSLFTGVGELFF. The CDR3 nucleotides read TGTGCCAGCAGTCTCTTCACCGGTGTCGGGGAGCTGTTTTTT.

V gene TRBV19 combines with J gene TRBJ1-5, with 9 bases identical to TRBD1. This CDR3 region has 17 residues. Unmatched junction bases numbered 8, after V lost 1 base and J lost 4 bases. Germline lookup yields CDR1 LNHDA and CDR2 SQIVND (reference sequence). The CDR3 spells CASSIGGQGKRNQPQHF. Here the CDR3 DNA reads TGTGCCAGTAGTATAGGGGGACAGGGTAAACGGAATCAGCCCCAGCATTTT.

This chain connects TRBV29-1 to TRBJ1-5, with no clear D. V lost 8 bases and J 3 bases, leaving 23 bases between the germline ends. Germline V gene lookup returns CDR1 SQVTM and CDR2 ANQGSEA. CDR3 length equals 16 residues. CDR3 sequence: CSHRGGRQTTNQPQHF. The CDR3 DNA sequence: TGCAGCCACCGCGGTGGCAGGCAAACAACCAATCAGCCCCAGCATTTT. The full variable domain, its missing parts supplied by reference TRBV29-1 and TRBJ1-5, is SAVISQKPSRDICQRGTSLTIQCQVDSQVTMMFWYRQQPGQSLTLIATANQGSEATYESGFVIDKFPISRPNLTFSTLTVSNMSPEDSSIYLCSHRGGRQTTNQPQHFGDGTRLSIL.

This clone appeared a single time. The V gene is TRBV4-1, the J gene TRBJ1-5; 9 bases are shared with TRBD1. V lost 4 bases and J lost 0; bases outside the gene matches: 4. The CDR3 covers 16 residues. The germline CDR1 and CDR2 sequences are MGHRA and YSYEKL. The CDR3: CASSPGTGRSNQPQHF. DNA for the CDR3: TGCGCCAGCAGCCCTGGGACAGGGCGTAGCAATCAGCCCCAGCATTTT.

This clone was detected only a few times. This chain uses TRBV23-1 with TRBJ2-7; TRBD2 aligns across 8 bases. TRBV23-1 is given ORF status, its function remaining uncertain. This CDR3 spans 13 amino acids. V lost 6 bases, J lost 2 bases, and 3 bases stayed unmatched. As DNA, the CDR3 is TGCGCCAGCAGGGGACTAGGAACCTACGAGCAGTACTTC. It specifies CASRGLGTYEQYF.

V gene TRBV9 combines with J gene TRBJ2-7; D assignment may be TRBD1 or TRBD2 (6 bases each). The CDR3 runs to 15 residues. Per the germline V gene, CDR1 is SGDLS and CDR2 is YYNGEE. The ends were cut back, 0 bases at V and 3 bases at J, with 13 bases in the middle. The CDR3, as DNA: TGTGCCAGCAGCGTAGGGGGGGACATGATCTACGAGCAGTACTTC. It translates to CASSVGGDMIYEQYF.

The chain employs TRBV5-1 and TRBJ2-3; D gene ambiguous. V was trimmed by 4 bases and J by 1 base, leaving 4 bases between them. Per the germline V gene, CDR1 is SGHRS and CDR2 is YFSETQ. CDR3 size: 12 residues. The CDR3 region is CASSGGTDTQYF. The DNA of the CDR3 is TGCGCCAGCAGCGGGGGCACAGATACGCAGTATTTT. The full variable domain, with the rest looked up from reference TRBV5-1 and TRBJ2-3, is KAGVTQTPRYLIKTRGQQVTLSCSPISGHRSVSWYQQTPGQGLQFLFEYFSETQRNKGNFPGRFSGRQFSNSRSEMNVSTLELGDSALYLCASSGGTDTQYFGPGTRLTVL.

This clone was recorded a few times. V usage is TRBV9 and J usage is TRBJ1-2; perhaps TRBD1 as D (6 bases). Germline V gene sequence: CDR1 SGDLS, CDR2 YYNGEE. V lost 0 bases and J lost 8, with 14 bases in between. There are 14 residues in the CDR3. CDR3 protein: CASSVVPGGEGYTF. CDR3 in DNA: TGTGCCAGCAGCGTAGTGCCCGGGGGCGAGGGCTACACCTTC.

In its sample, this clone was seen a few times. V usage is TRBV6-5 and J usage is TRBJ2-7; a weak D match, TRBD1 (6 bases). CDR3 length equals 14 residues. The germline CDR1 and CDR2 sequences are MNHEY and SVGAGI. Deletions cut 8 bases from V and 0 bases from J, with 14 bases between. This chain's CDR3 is CASARDTSSYEQYF. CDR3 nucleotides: TGTGCCAGCGCCCGGGACACGAGCTCCTACGAGCAGTACTTC.

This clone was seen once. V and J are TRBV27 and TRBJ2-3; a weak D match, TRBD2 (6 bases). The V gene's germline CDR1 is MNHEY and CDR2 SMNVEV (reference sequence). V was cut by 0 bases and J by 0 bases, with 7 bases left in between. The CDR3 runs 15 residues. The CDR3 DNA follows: TGTGCCAGCAGTTTATCACGGGGGAGCACAGATACGCAGTATTTT. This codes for CASSLSRGSTDTQYF.

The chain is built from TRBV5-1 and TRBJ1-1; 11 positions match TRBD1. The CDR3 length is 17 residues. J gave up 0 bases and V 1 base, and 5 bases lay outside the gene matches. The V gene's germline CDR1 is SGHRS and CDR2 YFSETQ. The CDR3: CASSLMGQGDMNTEAFF. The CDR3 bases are TGCGCCAGCAGCTTGATGGGACAGGGGGATATGAACACTGAAGCTTTCTTT.

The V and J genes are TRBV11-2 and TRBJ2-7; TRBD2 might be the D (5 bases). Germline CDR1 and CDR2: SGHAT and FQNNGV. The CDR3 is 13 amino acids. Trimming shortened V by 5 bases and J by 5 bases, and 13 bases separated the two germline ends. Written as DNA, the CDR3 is TGTGCCAGCAGCATTCGGACTGGGGACGAGCAGTACTTC. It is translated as CASSIRTGDEQYF. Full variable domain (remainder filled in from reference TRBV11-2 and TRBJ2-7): EAGVAQSPRYKIIEKRQSVAFWCNPISGHATLYWYQQILGQGPKLLIQFQNNGVVDDSQLPKDRFSAERLKGVDSTLKIQPAKLEDSAVYLCASSIRTGDEQYFGPGTRLTVT.

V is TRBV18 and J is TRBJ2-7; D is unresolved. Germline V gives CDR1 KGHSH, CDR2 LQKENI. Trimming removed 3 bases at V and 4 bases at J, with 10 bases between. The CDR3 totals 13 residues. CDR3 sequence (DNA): TGTGCCAGCTCACCTCCTCAGGATTACGAGCAGTACTTC. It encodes CASSPPQDYEQYF.

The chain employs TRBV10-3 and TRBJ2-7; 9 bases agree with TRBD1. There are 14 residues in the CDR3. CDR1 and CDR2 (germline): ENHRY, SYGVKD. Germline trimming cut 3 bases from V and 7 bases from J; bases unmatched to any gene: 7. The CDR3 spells CAISDGTGMGEQYF. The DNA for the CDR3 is TGTGCCATCAGTGACGGGACAGGGATGGGGGAGCAGTACTTC.

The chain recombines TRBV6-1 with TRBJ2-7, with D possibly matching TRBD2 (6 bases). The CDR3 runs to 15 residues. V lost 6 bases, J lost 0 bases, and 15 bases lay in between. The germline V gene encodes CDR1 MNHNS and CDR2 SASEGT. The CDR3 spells CASSGTYQSSYEQYF. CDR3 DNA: TGTGCCAGCAGCGGGACTTACCAGAGCTCCTACGAGCAGTACTTC.

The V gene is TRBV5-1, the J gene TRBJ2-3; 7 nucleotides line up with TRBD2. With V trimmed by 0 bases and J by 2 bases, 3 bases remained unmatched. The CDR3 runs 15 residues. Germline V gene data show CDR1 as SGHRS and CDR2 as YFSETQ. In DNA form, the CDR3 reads TGCGCCAGCAGCTTGGGGGGAGGGGCCACAGATACGCAGTATTTT. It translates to CASSLGGGATDTQYF.

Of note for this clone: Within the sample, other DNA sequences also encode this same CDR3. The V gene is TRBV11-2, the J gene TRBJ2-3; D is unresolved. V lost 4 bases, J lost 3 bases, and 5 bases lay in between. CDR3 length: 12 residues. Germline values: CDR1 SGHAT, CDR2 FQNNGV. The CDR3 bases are TGTGCCAGCAGCTACGGGACAGATACGCAGTATTTT. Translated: CASSYGTDTQYF.

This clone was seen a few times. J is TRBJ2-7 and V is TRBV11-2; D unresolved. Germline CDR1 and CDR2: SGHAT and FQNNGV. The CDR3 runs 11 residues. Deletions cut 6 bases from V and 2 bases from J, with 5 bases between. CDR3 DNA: TGTGCCAGCAGGGCAGCCTACGAGCAGTACTTC. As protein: CASRAAYEQYF. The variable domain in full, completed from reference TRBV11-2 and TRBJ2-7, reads EAGVAQSPRYKIIEKRQSVAFWCNPISGHATLYWYQQILGQGPKLLIQFQNNGVVDDSQLPKDRFSAERLKGVDSTLKIQPAKLEDSAVYLCASRAAYEQYFGPGTRLTVT.

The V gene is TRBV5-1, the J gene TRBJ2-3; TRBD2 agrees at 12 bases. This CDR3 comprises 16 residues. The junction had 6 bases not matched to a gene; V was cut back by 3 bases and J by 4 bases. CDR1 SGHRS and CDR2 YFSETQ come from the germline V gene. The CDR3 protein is CASSSLAGGPPDTQYF. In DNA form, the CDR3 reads TGCGCCAGCAGCTCCCTAGCGGGGGGGCCCCCAGATACGCAGTATTTT.

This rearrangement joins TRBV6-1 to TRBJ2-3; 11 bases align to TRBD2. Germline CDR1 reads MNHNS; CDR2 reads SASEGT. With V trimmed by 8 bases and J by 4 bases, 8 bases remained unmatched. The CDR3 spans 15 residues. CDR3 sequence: CASFPSGGNADTQYF. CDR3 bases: TGTGCCAGCTTCCCTAGCGGGGGGAACGCAGATACGCAGTATTTT.

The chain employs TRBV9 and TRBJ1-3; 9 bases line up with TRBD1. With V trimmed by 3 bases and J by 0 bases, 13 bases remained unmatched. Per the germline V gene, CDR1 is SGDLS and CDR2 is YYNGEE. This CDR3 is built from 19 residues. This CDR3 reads CASSAHHWDRDFSGNTIYF. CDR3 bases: TGTGCCAGCAGCGCTCACCATTGGGACAGGGACTTCTCTGGAAACACCATATATTTT.

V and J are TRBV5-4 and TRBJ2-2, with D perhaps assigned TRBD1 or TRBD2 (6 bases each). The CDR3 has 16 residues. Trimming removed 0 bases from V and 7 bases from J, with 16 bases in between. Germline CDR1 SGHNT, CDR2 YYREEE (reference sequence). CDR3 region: CASSLVGGQSLGELFF. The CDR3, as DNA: TGTGCCAGCAGCTTGGTGGGGGGCCAGAGTCTCGGGGAGCTGTTTTTT. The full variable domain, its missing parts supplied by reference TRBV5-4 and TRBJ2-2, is ETGVTQSPTHLIKTRGQQVTLRCSSQSGHNTVSWYQQALGQGPQFIFQYYREEENGRGNFPPRFSGLQFPNYSSELNVNALELDDSALYLCASSLVGGQSLGELFFGEGSRLTVL.